This entry lists 29 T cell receptor beta chains sequenced from one sample in a study of beta chain features in type 1 diabetes. Of the isolated RNA, all was reverse transcribed, and so the sequenced material was expressed TCRB transcripts. Measured with immunoSEQ multiplex PCR; TCRdb has only the in-frame clones, and not every one. The profile shows some 270,000 clones, 7% to 9% of them singletons. The source material was central memory CD4+ T cells from blood. These receptors all come from a woman between 18 and 29 years old in good health.

The chain joins TRBV19 to TRBJ2-2, with D unclear. The CDR3 runs 16 residues. V was clipped by 7 bases and J by 4 bases, with 19 bases between them. CDR1 is LNHDA and CDR2 is SQIVND in the germline V gene (reference sequence). The CDR3, as DNA: TGTGCCAGTAACCCCGACCCCCGCAGGACCACCGGGGAGCTGTTTTTT. It yields the protein CASNPDPRRTTGELFF.

This clone was detected only a few times. A read error may account for a junction end that differs from germline. This chain uses TRBV7-7 with TRBJ2-1; 7 positions match TRBD1. The CDR3 has 15 amino acids. Germline V CDR1 and CDR2: SSHAT, FNYEAQ (reference sequence). CDR3 DNA: TGTGCTAGCAGCTTAGACAGGGCGAGGTACAATGAGCAGTTCTTC. This sequence encodes CASSLDRARYNEQFF.

The chain is built from TRBV7-9 and TRBJ2-1; tentatively, D is TRBD2 (5 bases). In germline, CDR1 is SEHNR, CDR2 FQNEAQ (reference sequence). V shed 5 bases and J shed 1 base, with 18 bases lying between them. The CDR3 spans 17 residues. In DNA form, the CDR3 reads TGTGCCAGCAGCCCACCATTCAACCGGAGGTCCTACAATGAGCAGTTCTTC. It yields the protein CASSPPFNRRSYNEQFF.

This clone has only a few counts. The rearrangement joins TRBV4-2 to TRBJ1-2; tentatively, D is TRBD1 (5 bases). This CDR3 has 15 amino acids. From germline, CDR1 is LGHNA and CDR2 YNFKEQ. Trimming pared 1 base from V and 4 bases from J, leaving 13 bases between. CDR3 in amino acids: CASSQAAGRSYGYTF. The CDR3, as DNA: TGTGCCAGCAGCCAAGCGGCAGGGAGAAGCTATGGCTACACCTTC.

The J gene is TRBJ1-5, the V gene TRBV25-1, with D hard to call. There are 14 residues in the CDR3. Germline CDR1 reads MGHDK; CDR2 reads SYGVNS. Trimming removed 3 bases from V and 7 bases from J, with 13 bases in between. Here the CDR3 DNA reads TGTGCCAGCAGTGATATAGGGAACGGCCAGCCCCAGCATTTT. Amino acids: CASSDIGNGQPQHF.

This rearrangement joins TRBV18 to TRBJ2-7; D is perhaps TRBD1 (6 bases). This CDR3 contains 13 residues. Germline V gives CDR1 KGHSH, CDR2 LQKENI. V lost 5 bases to trimming and J lost 3 bases, with 11 bases between them. In nucleotides, the CDR3 is TGTGCCAGCTCATCCTCACAGGGCTACGAGCAGTACTTC. Amino acids: CASSSSQGYEQYF.

This clone was seen ten or more times. The V and J genes are TRBV14 and TRBJ1-2, with no clear D. With 1 base removed from V and 8 bases from J, the gap between germline ends came to 14 bases. The germline gives CDR1 SGHDN, CDR2 FVKESK. This CDR3 spans 14 amino acids. The CDR3 loop reads CASSQVSGSWGYTF. The CDR3 DNA reads as TGTGCCAGCAGCCAAGTATCGGGTAGTTGGGGCTACACCTTC.

The sample holds a few counts of this clone. The chain couples TRBV30 to TRBJ2-6; D unresolved. Trimming took 2 bases from V and 2 from J, leaving 7 bases between them. This CDR3 region has 14 residues. The germline gives CDR1 GTSNPN, CDR2 SVGIG (reference sequence). CDR3 coding DNA: TGTGCCTGGAGTAAAGGGACTGGGGCCAACGTCCTGACTTTC. This translates into CAWSKGTGANVLTF.

This clone was found a few times. Other DNA sequences of this sample code for an identical CDR3. The chain couples TRBV7-9 to TRBJ2-3, with D possibly TRBD2 on 6 matching bases. Germline-derived CDR1 and CDR2 are SEHNR and FQNEAQ (reference sequence). The CDR3 length is 14 residues. V lost 5 bases and J lost 0, with 9 bases in between. The CDR3: CASSLGTSTDTQYF. The DNA of the CDR3 is TGTGCCAGCAGCCTGGGGACTAGCACAGATACGCAGTATTTT.

This chain links TRBV29-1 with TRBJ2-2; 8 bases fit TRBD1. The CDR3 has 15 amino acids. Germline assignment: CDR1 SQVTM and CDR2 ANQGSEA. Germline trimming cut 5 bases from V and 3 bases from J; bases unmatched to any gene: 8. CDR3: CSVSSTGVDTGELFF. The DNA of the CDR3 is TGCAGCGTTTCCTCGACAGGGGTGGACACCGGGGAGCTGTTTTTT.

This CDR3 reads CASSFRGNSPLHF. The DNA of the CDR3 is TGTGCCAGCAGCTTTCGAGGAAATTCACCCCTCCACTTT. V usage is TRBV7-2 and J usage is TRBJ1-6; D call uncertain. Trimming shortened V by 3 bases and J by 7 bases, and 7 bases separated the two germline ends. Germline loops: CDR1 SGHTA, CDR2 FQGNSA. CDR3 length: 13 residues.

This clone showed up many times. The rearrangement uses TRBV10-3 and TRBJ2-1, with D perhaps matching TRBD2 (6 bases). Between the trimmed V and J ends, which lost 8 bases and 8 bases, there was a span of 10 bases. The length of the CDR3 is 11 residues. CDR1 and CDR2 (germline): ENHRY, SYGVKD. The CDR3: CAIREFDEQFF. CDR3 DNA sequence: TGTGCCATCCGGGAGTTCGATGAGCAGTTCTTC.

This chain joins TRBV28 and TRBJ1-5; maybe TRBD1 (5 bases). V lost 6 bases and J lost 4, with 13 bases in between. The germline CDR1 and CDR2 sequences are MDHEN and SYDVKM. This CDR3 contains 14 residues. CDR3 residues: CASSAGGTNQPQHF. As DNA, the CDR3 is TGTGCCAGCAGCGCTGGGGGGACGAATCAGCCCCAGCATTTT.

In its sample, this clone was seen many times. V and J are TRBV28 and TRBJ1-6; D gene uncertain. The germline CDR1 and CDR2 sequences are MDHEN and SYDVKM. This CDR3 spans 14 amino acids. Trimming pared 4 bases from V and 6 bases from J, leaving 10 bases between. The CDR3 DNA follows: TGTGCCAGCAGTTCGCTTGAGTCTAATTCACCCCTCCACTTT. Protein: CASSSLESNSPLHF.

The chain couples TRBV7-2 to TRBJ2-3, with D tentatively TRBD1 (6 bases). Germline V gives CDR1 SGHTA, CDR2 FQGNSA. Trimming cost V 4 bases and J 5 bases, with 10 bases left between them. The CDR3 runs 13 residues. The CDR3: CASSSEQGDTQYF. In DNA, the CDR3 is TGTGCCAGCAGCTCAGAACAGGGAGATACGCAGTATTTT.

The gene calls are TRBV2 and TRBJ1-2; D uncertain. Germline V CDR1 and CDR2: SNHLY, FYNNEI. The germline V and J ends were trimmed by 5 bases and 7 bases, with 14 bases remaining between them. There are 13 residues in the CDR3. The CDR3: CASSPTQSGGYTF. CDR3 DNA sequence: TGTGCCAGCAGTCCGACCCAGTCGGGTGGCTACACCTTC.

This clone has only a few counts. The chain is built from TRBV7-8 and TRBJ2-3; maybe TRBD2 (5 bases). The germline CDR1 and CDR2 sequences are SGHVS and FQNEAQ. The CDR3 length is 17 residues. V lost 2 bases, J lost 0 bases, and 15 bases lay in between. CDR3 nucleotide sequence: TGTGCCAGCAGCTTAATCCCCCGGGGTCGCAGCACAGATACGCAGTATTTT. The encoded protein is CASSLIPRGRSTDTQYF. Variable domain in full (rest from reference TRBV7-8 and TRBJ2-3): GAGVSQSPRYKVAKRGQDVALRCDPISGHVSLFWYQQALGQGPEFLTYFQNEAQLDKSGLPSDRFFAERPEGSVSTLKIQRTQQEDSAVYLCASSLIPRGRSTDTQYFGPGTRLTVL.

This clone has only a few counts. The chain has TRBV18 and TRBJ1-1; D perhaps matches TRBD1 (5 bases). The germline gives CDR1 KGHSH, CDR2 LQKENI. Deletions cut 3 bases from V and 11 bases from J, with 19 bases between. The CDR3 consists of 14 residues. The CDR3 region is CASSPPGGDRMAFF. The CDR3 DNA reads TGTGCCAGCTCACCCCCGGGGGGGGACCGGATGGCTTTCTTT.

This chain links TRBV7-2 with TRBJ1-2; D unresolved. The germline gives CDR1 SGHTA, CDR2 FQGNSA. The CDR3 is 13 amino acids. The ends were cut back, 3 bases at V and 6 bases at J, with 11 bases in the middle. CDR3 nucleotides: TGTGCCAGCAGCTTCACCCGAATAGATGGCTACACCTTC. It encodes CASSFTRIDGYTF.

This clone was counted between two and nine times. This chain links TRBV14 with TRBJ2-1; TRBD2 aligns across 8 bases. CDR1 and CDR2 from the germline V gene are SGHDN and FVKESK. V was pared by 4 bases and J by 2 bases, with 16 bases of the junction left unmatched. This CDR3 has 19 residues. CDR3 amino acids: CASSRVSGGGPGTYNEQFF. In nucleotides, the CDR3 is TGTGCCAGCAGCCGCGTGTCTGGCGGGGGGCCGGGAACCTACAATGAGCAGTTCTTC.

This clone was observed a few times. J is TRBJ1-3 and V is TRBV9, with no clear D. The CDR3 covers 14 residues. Germline assignment: CDR1 SGDLS and CDR2 YYNGEE. Between the trimmed V and J ends, which lost 0 bases and 5 bases, there was a span of 9 bases. CDR3 nucleotides: TGTGCCAGCAGCGTAGACAGTTCCCGAAACACCATATATTTT. It encodes CASSVDSSRNTIYF. The complete variable domain, with remaining parts taken from reference TRBV9 and TRBJ1-3, reads DSGVTQTPKHLITATGQRVTLRCSPRSGDLSVYWYQQSLDQGLQFLIQYYNGEERAKGNILERFSAQQFPDLHSELNLSSLELGDSALYFCASSVDSSRNTIYFGEGSWLTVV.

This clone was observed a few times. The chain employs TRBV5-6 and TRBJ1-1; D gene unclear. Germline-derived CDR1 and CDR2 are SGHDT and YYEEEE. The V end lost 2 bases, the J end lost 2 bases, and 10 bases lay between the germline ends. CDR3 size: 14 residues. The CDR3: CASSFVLTNTEAFF. CDR3 DNA: TGTGCCAGCAGCTTCGTACTGACTAACACTGAAGCTTTCTTT. Together with reference TRBV5-6 and TRBJ1-1, the CDR3 gives the full variable domain: DAGVTQSPTHLIKTRGQQVTLRCSPKSGHDTVSWYQQALGQGPQFIFQYYEEEERQRGNFPDRFSGHQFPNYSSELNVNALLLGDSALYLCASSFVLTNTEAFFGQGTRLTVV.

This clone was counted a few times. This sequence joins TRBV7-3 and TRBJ2-2, with D possibly matching TRBD2 (6 bases). Germline CDR1 and CDR2: SGHTA and FQGTGA. The CDR3 consists of 16 residues. Between the trimmed V and J ends, which lost 5 bases and 4 bases, there was a span of 17 bases. The CDR3 coding sequence is TGTGCCAGCAGCCGAACTAGGGGAGGCTCCACCGGGGAGCTGTTTTTT. This sequence encodes CASSRTRGGSTGELFF.

This chain links TRBV30 with TRBJ2-7; weak D call: TRBD2 (6 bases). The length of the CDR3 is 15 residues. V was shortened by 5 bases and J by 4 bases, with 21 bases between the two germline ends. Germline V gives CDR1 GTSNPN, CDR2 SVGIG (reference sequence). The DNA for the CDR3 is TGTGCCTGGTCTGGGCGCAGGGAGGCCCATTACGAGCAGTACTTC. This gives the protein CAWSGRREAHYEQYF.

This clone has only a few counts. The gene calls are TRBV7-2 and TRBJ1-1; 7 bases match TRBD1. Trimming removed 1 base from V and 1 base from J; junction bases left unmatched: 6. The CDR3 loop spans 16 amino acids. Germline lookup yields CDR1 SGHTA and CDR2 FQGNSA. The CDR3 DNA follows: TGTGCCAGCAGCTTAGGAATTACAGGGGCGAACACTGAAGCTTTCTTT. It specifies CASSLGITGANTEAFF.

This clone was detected many times. Within the sample, other DNA sequences also encode this same CDR3. The CDR3 spells CASSIGQGSSGANVLTF. The CDR3 nucleotides read TGTGCCAGTAGTATAGGCCAGGGATCCTCTGGGGCCAACGTCCTGACTTTC. The rearrangement joins TRBV19 to TRBJ2-6; maybe TRBD1 (5 bases). The CDR3 extends over 17 amino acids. CDR1 is LNHDA and CDR2 is SQIVND in the germline V gene (reference sequence). V lost 1 base and J lost 0, with 10 bases in between.

This clone occurred many times. The chain links TRBV5-6 to TRBJ2-6; 7 bases line up with TRBD2. The CDR3 spans 18 residues. Trimming took 0 bases from V and 4 from J; bases not matched to a gene: 10. CDR1 SGHDT and CDR2 YYEEEE come from the germline V gene. CDR3 coding DNA: TGTGCCAGCAGCTTGGGCGGGAGAAGGTATTCAGGGGCCAACGTCCTGACTTTC. Translation: CASSLGGRRYSGANVLTF.

This clone was detected a few times. The genes are TRBV14 and TRBJ1-1; no firm D call. V lost 3 bases to trimming and J lost 2 bases, with 7 bases between them. Germline values: CDR1 SGHDN, CDR2 FVKESK. The CDR3 has 13 amino acids. The CDR3 DNA reads as TGTGCCAGCAGCCAGGGGAGAAACACTGAAGCTTTCTTT. Protein sequence: CASSQGRNTEAFF.

This clone has ten or more counts. This chain links TRBV10-3 with TRBJ2-5; D is uncertain. Between the trimmed V and J ends, which lost 8 bases and 1 base, there was a span of 5 bases. Germline V gives CDR1 ENHRY, CDR2 SYGVKD. The CDR3 is 11 amino acids. The CDR3 nucleotides read TGTGCCATCGCGGTCCAAGAGACCCAGTACTTC. Its translation is CAIAVQETQYF.